These 4 T cell receptor beta chains came from one sample sequenced in a study of OX40 agonist ivuxolimab in advanced cancers. Sequenced by immunoSEQ multiplex PCR; TCRdb stores in-frame clones only, minus some. The sample carries around 20,000 clones, approximately 80% recorded once. The source was CD4+ or CD8+ T cells sorted from blood, collected in a trial of the OX40 agonist ivuxolimab. All receptors come from an adult with an advanced solid tumor such as melanoma, head and neck, liver or kidney cancer.

This clone occurred a few times. The V call is TRBV18, the J call TRBJ2-2; 12 nucleotides agree with TRBD1. The germline CDR1 and CDR2 sequences are KGHSH and LQKENI. CDR3 length: 18 amino acids. Trimming took 2 bases from V and 6 from J; bases not matched to a gene: 10. The CDR3 reads CASSPTGTGGDLPGELFF. The CDR3 DNA is TGTGCCAGCTCACCAACCGGGACAGGGGGCGACCTGCCCGGGGAGCTGTTTTTT.

The V call is TRBV11-3, the J call TRBJ2-3, with D possibly called TRBD1 or TRBD2 (6 bases each). The CDR3 sequence is 16 residues long. Germline V lookup: CDR1 SGHNT, CDR2 YENEEA. V was trimmed by 5 bases and J by 4 bases, leaving 19 bases between them. The CDR3, as DNA: TGTGCCAGCAGCCCGAGGGGGGCAGGGTGGGCAGATACGCAGTATTTT. Encoded protein: CASSPRGAGWADTQYF.

This sequence joins TRBV9 and TRBJ2-2; D is uncertain. The V and J ends lost 0 bases and 1 base respectively, with 7 bases between them. The CDR3 has 15 amino acids. Germline lookup yields CDR1 SGDLS and CDR2 YYNGEE. The CDR3 reads CASSVDIGNTGELFF. DNA of the CDR3: TGTGCCAGCAGCGTAGATATAGGGAACACCGGGGAGCTGTTTTTT.

J is TRBJ2-5 and V is TRBV4-1; weak D call: TRBD2 (5 bases). Germline CDR1 MGHRA, CDR2 YSYEKL. The CDR3 totals 15 residues. V lost 4 bases to trimming and J lost 4 bases, with 16 bases between them. The CDR3 DNA reads TGCGCCAGCAGCCCCAGCGGAACTCCGGGAGAGACCCAGTACTTC. Translating it yields CASSPSGTPGETQYF.